These 18 T cell receptor beta chains originate from one sample sequenced in a study of blood T cell repertoires in COVID-19. The data were produced by immunoSEQ multiplex PCR, yet TCRdb's version contains in-frame clones alone and is incomplete. The sample records fewer than 400,000 clones, around 82% being singletons. The sequenced sample consisted of peripheral blood. Source of these receptors: a man younger than 45 with active or convalescent COVID-19.

This chain uses TRBV2 with TRBJ2-2; no firm D call. The V gene's germline CDR1 is SNHLY and CDR2 FYNNEI. The CDR3 is made up of 14 amino acids. V lost 5 bases, J lost 3 bases, and 10 bases lay in between. CDR3 amino acids: CASSQNSYTGELFF. The CDR3 DNA is TGTGCCAGCAGTCAGAACAGTTACACCGGGGAGCTGTTTTTT.

V usage is TRBV6-2 or TRBV6-3 and J usage is TRBJ2-7; a weak D match, TRBD2 (7 bases). Per germline, CDR1 MNHEY and CDR2 SVGEGT. V lost 5 bases, J lost 6 bases, and 17 bases lay in between. The CDR3 is 14 amino acids. CDR3 amino acids: CASSLSGGGLEQYF. The CDR3 bases are TGTGCCAGCAGTCTGAGCGGCGGGGGCCTCGAGCAGTACTTC.

The gene calls are TRBV7-2 and TRBJ1-2, with 7 nucleotides matching TRBD1. The V segment lost 1 base and the J segment 5 bases; nucleotides outside the gene matches: 13. This CDR3 is built from 17 residues. Germline V gene sequence: CDR1 SGHTA, CDR2 FQGNSA. CDR3 DNA sequence: TGTGCCAGCAGCTTAGATCCTGTGACAGGGAGACGGTATGGCTACACCTTC. It encodes CASSLDPVTGRRYGYTF. The complete variable domain, with remaining parts taken from reference TRBV7-2 and TRBJ1-2, reads GAGVSQSPSNKVTEKGKDVELRCDPISGHTALYWYRQSLGQGLEFLIYFQGNSAPDKSGLPSDRFSAERTGGSVSTLTIQRTQQEDSAVYLCASSLDPVTGRRYGYTFGSGTRLTVV.

In the case of this clone: Other DNA sequences from this sample encode an identical CDR3 as well. This rearrangement joins TRBV19 to TRBJ1-5; D remains unclear. The CDR3 is made up of 15 amino acids. Germline loops: CDR1 LNHDA, CDR2 SQIVND (reference sequence). The V end lost 7 bases, the J end lost 7 bases, and 20 bases lay between the germline ends. The CDR3 coding sequence is TGTGCCAGTAAAAGTTTGGGTAAGGGAGGGCAGCCCCAGCATTTT. Residues: CASKSLGKGGQPQHF. The full variable domain, its missing parts supplied by reference TRBV19 and TRBJ1-5, is DGGITQSPKYLFRKEGQNVTLSCEQNLNHDAMYWYRQDPGQGLRLIYYSQIVNDFQKGDIAEGYSVSREKKESFPLTVTSAQKNPTAFYLCASKSLGKGGQPQHFGDGTRLSIL.

The V call is TRBV7-9, the J call TRBJ2-1; 15 nucleotides line up with TRBD2. J lost 2 bases, V lost 4 bases, and 0 bases had no gene match. Germline CDR1 is SEHNR and CDR2 is FQNEAQ (reference sequence). There are 16 residues in the CDR3. This CDR3 is CASSWTSGRAYNEQFF. CDR3 nucleotide sequence: TGTGCCAGCAGCTGGACTAGCGGGAGGGCCTACAATGAGCAGTTCTTC.

V usage is TRBV6-5 and J usage is TRBJ2-1, with D perhaps matching TRBD2 (6 bases). Germline V gene lookup returns CDR1 MNHEY and CDR2 SVGAGI. Trimming left V 1 base short and J 3 bases short, with 13 bases between. The CDR3 has 16 amino acids. CDR3 amino acids: CASSYYRNSGYNEQFF. As DNA, the CDR3 is TGTGCCAGCAGTTACTATCGGAATAGCGGCTACAATGAGCAGTTCTTC.

The V call is TRBV5-1, the J call TRBJ2-3, with D perhaps matching TRBD2 (6 bases). This CDR3 is built from 14 residues. The V gene lost 7 bases and the J gene lost 3 bases, with 15 bases spanning the gap. From germline, CDR1 is SGHRS and CDR2 YFSETQ. Here the CDR3 DNA reads TGCGCCAGCGGGAGGCAGTTTGGGACAGATACGCAGTATTTT. Translating it yields CASGRQFGTDTQYF.

The J gene is TRBJ2-3, the V gene TRBV9, with TRBD2 matching over 8 bases. CDR3 length: 16 residues. V shed 4 bases, J shed 1 base, and the junction held 8 bases outside the gene matches. CDR1 and CDR2 from the germline V gene are SGDLS and YYNGEE. CDR3 coding DNA: TGTGCCAGCAGCTTGATGAGCGGGGGAGGCACAGATACGCAGTATTTT. It specifies CASSLMSGGGTDTQYF.

The rearrangement uses TRBV28 and TRBJ2-2, with D possibly matching TRBD2 (5 bases). The CDR3 runs 17 residues. Germline lookup yields CDR1 MDHEN and CDR2 SYDVKM. V lost 4 bases and J 0 bases, leaving 15 bases between the germline ends. The CDR3 spells CASSSLAGYSNTGELFF. The CDR3, as DNA: TGTGCCAGCAGTTCATTGGCGGGTTATTCGAACACCGGGGAGCTGTTTTTT.

The V and J genes are TRBV10-2 and TRBJ2-1; a possible D gene is TRBD2 (5 bases). Looked up from germline, CDR1 is WSHSY and CDR2 is SAAADI. V lost 8 bases, J lost 10 bases, and 15 bases lay in between. The CDR3 has 12 residues. The CDR3: CASGSRVGEQFF. The CDR3 nucleotides are TGCGCCAGCGGGAGCCGGGTGGGGGAGCAGTTCTTC.

The V and J genes are TRBV30 and TRBJ1-1; TRBD1 matches at 7 bases. After removal of 3 bases from V and 10 bases from J, the junction contained 8 bases not matched to a gene. Germline lookup yields CDR1 GTSNPN and CDR2 SVGIG (reference sequence). The CDR3 consists of 12 residues. The CDR3 bases are TGTGCCTGGAGCGGACAGGCGGCTGGAGCTTTCTTT. It codes for CAWSGQAAGAFF.

The V gene is TRBV6-2 or TRBV6-3, the J gene TRBJ1-1; possible D gene TRBD1, 5 bases. The CDR3 spans 14 residues. The germline V gene has CDR1 MNHEY and CDR2 SVGEGT. V was cut by 5 bases and J by 1 base, with 11 bases left in between. CDR3 protein: CASSRGHPNTEAFF. The DNA of the CDR3 is TGTGCCAGCAGTCGAGGACATCCGAACACTGAAGCTTTCTTT.

This clone was found once. V and J are TRBV2 and TRBJ1-5; 8 bases agree with TRBD1. The CDR3 is 16 amino acids. The junction had 8 bases not matched to a gene; V was cut back by 3 bases and J by 4 bases. Germline V gene sequence: CDR1 SNHLY, CDR2 FYNNEI. CDR3: CASSEAGGVGNQPQHF. DNA for the CDR3: TGTGCCAGCAGTGAGGCAGGGGGCGTTGGAAATCAGCCCCAGCATTTT.

The CDR3 reads CASSLEGGGNEQFF. The CDR3 DNA is TGTGCCAGCAGCTTGGAGGGGGGAGGGAATGAGCAGTTCTTC. The V call is TRBV9, the J call TRBJ2-1, with TRBD2 as a possible D gene (7 bases). Per the germline V gene, CDR1 is SGDLS and CDR2 is YYNGEE. This CDR3 has 14 residues. V was clipped by 4 bases and J by 7 bases, with 15 bases between them.

This clone came up once. The CDR3 coding sequence is TGTGCCAGCAGCTTAGTCGGACGGGGGGGCGTGGATACGCAGTATTTT. Amino acids: CASSLVGRGGVDTQYF. V is TRBV7-3 and J is TRBJ2-3; 8 positions agree with TRBD2. The V and J ends lost 2 bases and 6 bases, in that order; junction bases with no gene match: 10. Germline V gene lookup returns CDR1 SGHTA and CDR2 FQGTGA. The CDR3 runs 16 residues. The full variable domain, its missing parts supplied by reference TRBV7-3 and TRBJ2-3, is GAGVSQTPSNKVTEKGKYVELRCDPISGHTALYWYRQSLGQGPEFLIYFQGTGAADDSGLPNDRFFAVRPEGSVSTLKIQRTERGDSAVYLCASSLVGRGGVDTQYFGPGTRLTVL.

The chain joins TRBV25-1 to TRBJ2-3; possibly TRBD2 for D (6 bases). Germline assignment: CDR1 MGHDK and CDR2 SYGVNS. This CDR3 comprises 14 residues. V was trimmed by 7 bases and J by 3 bases, leaving 14 bases between them. The CDR3 DNA sequence: TGTGCCAGCACCCTATGGGGGGAGACAGATACGCAGTATTTT. Translating gives CASTLWGETDTQYF.

This sequence joins TRBV27 and TRBJ1-2; TRBD1 might be the D (5 bases). Trimming took 4 bases from V and 6 from J, leaving 27 bases between them. Germline CDR1 MNHEY, CDR2 SMNVEV (reference sequence). The CDR3 covers 18 residues. CDR3 sequence reads: CASSSRITGGGFHNGYTF. CDR3 DNA: TGTGCCAGCAGTTCGCGGATAACAGGCGGCGGATTTCACAATGGCTACACCTTC.

V gene TRBV7-9 combines with J gene TRBJ2-3; D remains ambiguous. The CDR3 consists of 11 residues. Germline CDR1 and CDR2: SEHNR and FQNEAQ (reference sequence). Trimming left V 3 bases short and J 7 bases short, with 5 bases between. The CDR3 is CASSFDYTQYF. The CDR3 DNA reads TGTGCCAGCAGCTTTGACTATACGCAGTATTTT.